The 22 T cell receptor beta chains given below trace back to one sample, sequenced in a study of blood T cell repertoires in COVID-19. Profiled with immunoSEQ multiplex PCR; TCRdb holds only in-frame clones, not every one. The table lists about 170,000 clones, about nine tenths of them singletons. The sample taken for sequencing was peripheral blood. The receptor source for this set is a man in his late teens or twenties with COVID-19, enrolled during active disease.

The chain combines TRBV4-1 with TRBJ2-2; 10 bases are shared with TRBD2. The J segment lost 8 bases and the V segment lost 1 base, leaving 4 bases of the junction unmatched. Per the germline V gene, CDR1 is MGHRA and CDR2 is YSYEKL. The length of the CDR3 is 15 residues. The CDR3 loop is CASSQVLAGEGELFF. In DNA, the CDR3 is TGCGCCAGCAGCCAAGTGCTAGCGGGAGAGGGGGAGCTGTTTTTT.

The chain has TRBV5-8 and TRBJ2-7; D gene uncertain. Germline V gene data show CDR1 as SGHTS and CDR2 as YDEGEE. The CDR3 contains 13 residues. V lost 5 bases, J lost 4 bases, and 13 bases lay in between. CDR3: CASSSSRLYEQYF. CDR3 DNA sequence: TGTGCCAGCAGTTCCTCCCGACTTTACGAGCAGTACTTC. Full variable domain (remainder filled in from reference TRBV5-8 and TRBJ2-7): EAGVTQSPTHLIKTRGQQATLRCSPISGHTSVYWYQQALGLGLQFLLWYDEGEERNRGNFPPRFSGRQFPNYSSELNVNALELEDSALYLCASSSSRLYEQYFGPGTRLTVT.

The J gene is TRBJ2-7, the V gene TRBV19; 7 bases are a match to TRBD1. V gave up 5 bases and J gave up 2 bases; unmatched junction bases: 3. CDR3 size: 13 residues. Germline V gene lookup returns CDR1 LNHDA and CDR2 SQIVND (reference sequence). In DNA, the CDR3 is TGTGCCAGTAGTCGGCAGGGGGCCTACGAGCAGTACTTC. Its protein product is CASSRQGAYEQYF.

V is TRBV7-6 and J is TRBJ2-3, with 15 bases lining up with TRBD2. This CDR3 is built from 17 residues. CDR1 is SGHVS, CDR2 FNYEAQ, per germline. J lost 4 bases, V lost 5 bases, and 7 bases had no gene match. The CDR3 DNA sequence: TGTGCCAGCAGCCCTCGGACTAGCGGGAGGGTCGCAGATACGCAGTATTTT. Translating it yields CASSPRTSGRVADTQYF.

At least ten counts were recorded for this clone. The chain employs TRBV5-6 and TRBJ2-1; TRBD1 is a possible D gene (5 bases). Trimming took off 3 bases at V and 14 bases at J, with 18 bases between the two ends. Germline CDR1 SGHDT, CDR2 YYEEEE. The length of the CDR3 is 13 residues. CDR3 residues: CASSYGPTVREFF. In DNA form, the CDR3 reads TGTGCCAGCAGCTATGGGCCGACAGTAAGGGAGTTCTTC.

This clone was detected only a few times. Here the CDR3 DNA reads TGTGCCAGCAGTTCGGACAGGGCGCCTTATGGCTACACCTTC. Translating it yields CASSSDRAPYGYTF. This rearrangement joins TRBV6-5 to TRBJ1-2, with TRBD1 identical over 8 bases. Per the germline V gene, CDR1 is MNHEY and CDR2 is SVGAGI. This CDR3 comprises 14 residues. Trimming took 4 bases from V and 5 from J; bases not matched to a gene: 6.

V is TRBV14 and J is TRBJ1-1; no definite D call. Trimming left V 6 bases short and J 5 bases short, with 19 bases between. The CDR3 length is 15 residues. Per germline, CDR1 SGHDN and CDR2 FVKESK. The CDR3 reads CASRRTSGKRTEAFF. CDR3 bases: TGTGCCAGCAGACGTACCTCGGGGAAAAGAACTGAAGCTTTCTTT. Filled out from reference TRBV14 and TRBJ1-1, the complete variable domain reads EAGVTQFPSHSVIEKGQTVTLRCDPISGHDNLYWYRRVMGKEIKFLLHFVKESKQDESGMPNNRFLAERTGGTYSTLKVQPAELEDSGVYFCASRRTSGKRTEAFFGQGTRLTVV.

The chain combines TRBV6-6 with TRBJ2-1; 15 bases line up with TRBD2. The V gene's germline CDR1 is MNHNY and CDR2 SVGAGI (reference sequence). J gave up 8 bases and V 6 bases, and 11 bases lay outside the gene matches. The CDR3 has 17 amino acids. The DNA of the CDR3 is TGTGCCAGCAGACGAAGGACTAGCGGGAGGGTAATAGATGAGCAGTTCTTC. Translation: CASRRRTSGRVIDEQFF.

The chain carries TRBV5-6 and TRBJ2-1, with 10 bases fitting TRBD2. Trimming at V came to 4 bases and at J to 6 bases, leaving 4 bases not matched to a gene. CDR1 is SGHDT and CDR2 is YYEEEE in the germline V gene. The CDR3 is 14 residues long. DNA for the CDR3: TGTGCCAGCAGCATCGGACTAGCGGCCAATGAGCAGTTCTTC. It encodes CASSIGLAANEQFF.

This clone was recorded once. The chain joins TRBV29-1 to TRBJ2-3, with 11 bases fitting TRBD1. CDR3 length: 14 residues. Germline CDR1 and CDR2: SQVTM and ANQGSEA. The ends lost 7 bases at V and 6 bases at J; junction bases unmatched: 9. The CDR3 is CSGWDRGIFDTQYF. In nucleotides, the CDR3 is TGCAGCGGCTGGGACAGGGGGATTTTTGATACGCAGTATTTT.

The rearrangement joins TRBV29-1 to TRBJ2-7, with D possibly TRBD2 on 7 matching bases. Trimming shortened V by 4 bases and J by 6 bases, and 10 bases separated the two germline ends. Looked up from germline, CDR1 is SQVTM and CDR2 is ANQGSEA. The CDR3 has 11 amino acids. The CDR3 is CSVGEGGEQYF. The CDR3 DNA reads as TGCAGCGTTGGGGAGGGGGGCGAGCAGTACTTC.

The V call is TRBV4-2, the J call TRBJ1-1; D remains ambiguous. V shed 0 bases and J shed 9 bases, with 11 bases lying between them. In germline, CDR1 is LGHNA, CDR2 YNFKEQ. The CDR3 has 13 amino acids. The CDR3 DNA follows: TGTGCCAGCAGCCAAGATTGGGCGGGGAAAGCTTTCTTT. Its protein product is CASSQDWAGKAFF.

This clone has only one observation. The CDR3, as DNA: TGTGCCAGCAGCTTAGCCCAGGGAGGAGGAATGAACACTGAAGCTTTCTTT. Its translation is CASSLAQGGGMNTEAFF. The rearrangement uses TRBV7-6 and TRBJ1-1, with D maybe TRBD1 (5 bases). Germline CDR1 SGHVS, CDR2 FNYEAQ. Trimming took 0 bases from V and 0 from J, leaving 14 bases between them. The CDR3 loop spans 17 amino acids.

The chain joins TRBV2 to TRBJ1-2; TRBD1 is a possible D gene (6 bases). V gave up 9 bases and J gave up 2 bases, with 13 bases separating them. The CDR3 has 13 amino acids. Germline assignment: CDR1 SNHLY and CDR2 FYNNEI. In nucleotides, the CDR3 is TGTGCCAGACCAGGGCAGGGGAACTATGGCTACACCTTC. Translating gives CARPGQGNYGYTF.

CDR3 nucleotides: TGTGCCAGCAGCCCGACGGGACTCAGCTCCTACGAGCAGTACTTC. Its translation is CASSPTGLSSYEQYF. The chain has TRBV3-1 (or the pseudogene TRBV3-2) and TRBJ2-7, with a tentative D call TRBD2 (6 bases). V was trimmed by 4 bases and J by 0 bases, leaving 13 bases between them. The CDR3 consists of 15 residues. Germline CDR1 and CDR2: LGHDT and YNNKEL (reference sequence).

The chain links TRBV19 to TRBJ1-1; no clear D. V was pared by 0 bases and J by 3 bases, with 8 bases between. Germline CDR1 reads LNHDA; CDR2 reads SQIVND (reference sequence). The CDR3 spans 14 residues. In nucleotides, the CDR3 is TGTGCCAGTAGTATAGATCGTGGGCACACTGAAGCTTTCTTT. Protein product: CASSIDRGHTEAFF.

The chain is built from TRBV5-5 and TRBJ1-4; 8 bases map to TRBD1. This CDR3 spans 15 amino acids. Germline loops: CDR1 SGHKS, CDR2 YYEKEE (reference sequence). V was clipped by 1 base and J by 8 bases; unmatched bases: 7. CDR3 sequence (DNA): TGTGCCAGCAGCTTGTGGGGGACAGGAGGAGAAAAACTGTTTTTT. This codes for CASSLWGTGGEKLFF.

The genes are TRBV9 and TRBJ1-1; a weak D match, TRBD1 (5 bases). V lost 0 bases to trimming and J lost 8 bases, with 8 bases between them. The length of the CDR3 is 12 residues. Per the germline V gene, CDR1 is SGDLS and CDR2 is YYNGEE. The CDR3 sequence: CASSVVQGEAFF. The CDR3 nucleotides are TGTGCCAGCAGCGTAGTCCAGGGAGAAGCTTTCTTT.

The genes are TRBV7-9 and TRBJ2-7; D unclear. The V end lost 5 bases, the J end lost 0 bases, and 5 bases lay between the germline ends. CDR1 is SEHNR and CDR2 is FQNEAQ in the germline V gene (reference sequence). The CDR3 spans 12 residues. This chain's CDR3 is CASSPYSYEQYF. The CDR3 DNA is TGTGCCAGCAGCCCTTACTCCTACGAGCAGTACTTC.

This clone was seen more than once but under ten times. The chain combines TRBV27 with TRBJ2-1; TRBD2 is a possible D gene (5 bases). The CDR3 runs to 13 residues. Trimming cost V 3 bases and J 6 bases, with 9 bases left between them. Germline CDR1 reads MNHEY; CDR2 reads SMNVEV (reference sequence). CDR3 sequence reads: CASSFKDFNEQFF. DNA for the CDR3: TGTGCCAGCAGTTTTAAGGACTTCAATGAGCAGTTCTTC.

This clone was observed once. The chain links TRBV7-9 to TRBJ1-3, with 7 bases matching TRBD1. CDR1 SEHNR and CDR2 FQNEAQ come from the germline V gene (reference sequence). The V segment lost 3 bases and the J segment 3 bases; nucleotides outside the gene matches: 2. CDR3 length: 14 residues. CDR3 protein: CASSLTGNGNTIYF. The CDR3 bases are TGTGCCAGCAGCTTGACAGGGAATGGAAACACCATATATTTT.

On this clone: In the same sample, other DNA sequences code for this CDR3. The V call is TRBV28, the J call TRBJ2-7; TRBD2 agrees at 12 bases. The V gene's germline CDR1 is MDHEN and CDR2 SYDVKM. J gave up 5 bases and V 2 bases, and 4 bases lay outside the gene matches. The CDR3 has 15 amino acids. This CDR3 is CASSLRLAGAHEQYF. The CDR3 bases are TGTGCCAGCAGTTTAAGACTAGCGGGAGCCCACGAGCAGTACTTC.